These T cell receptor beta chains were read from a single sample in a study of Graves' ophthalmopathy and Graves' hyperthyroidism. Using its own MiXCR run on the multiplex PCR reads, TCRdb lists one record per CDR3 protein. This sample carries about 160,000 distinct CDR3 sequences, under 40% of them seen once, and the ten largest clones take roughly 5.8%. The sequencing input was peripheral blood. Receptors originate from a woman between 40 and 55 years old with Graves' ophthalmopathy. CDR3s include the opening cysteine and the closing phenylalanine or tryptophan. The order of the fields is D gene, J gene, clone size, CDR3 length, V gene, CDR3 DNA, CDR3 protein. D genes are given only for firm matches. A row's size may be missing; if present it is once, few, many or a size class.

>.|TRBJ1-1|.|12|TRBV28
TGTGCCAGCAGTTATACACATCGGGCAGCTTTCTTT
CASSYTHRAAFF
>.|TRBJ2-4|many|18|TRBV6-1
TGTGCCAGCATAGGGGGGGCCCAAAGACTTATAGCCAAAAACATTCAGTACTTC
CASIGGAQRLIAKNIQYF
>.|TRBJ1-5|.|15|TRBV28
TGTGCCAGCAGCTCGGGGCAGCAGGGACGACAGCCCCAGCATTTT
CASSSGQQGRQPQHF
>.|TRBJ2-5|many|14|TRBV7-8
TGTGCCAGCAGCTTAGGAGTACTGCAAGAGACCCAGTACTTC
CASSLGVLQETQYF
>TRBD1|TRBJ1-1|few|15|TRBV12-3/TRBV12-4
TGTGCCAGCAGTTTCCACAGCCCACAGGGGACTGAAGCTTTCTTT
CASSFHSPQGTEAFF
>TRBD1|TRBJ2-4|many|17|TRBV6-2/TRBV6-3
TGTGCCAGCAGTTACACTCTGACAGGGAAAGCCAAAAACATTCAGTACTTC
CASSYTLTGKAKNIQYF
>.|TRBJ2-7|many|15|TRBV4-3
TGCGCCAGCAGCCAGGGTACCCAGAGCTCCTACGAGCAGTACTTC
CASSQGTQSSYEQYF
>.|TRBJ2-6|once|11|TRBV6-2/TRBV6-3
TGTGCCAGCAGTTACTCGAAAGTCCTAACTTTC
CASSYSKVLTF
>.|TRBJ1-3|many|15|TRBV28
TGTGCCAGCAGCCCCGACAGGATGTCTGGAAACACCATATATTTT
CASSPDRMSGNTIYF
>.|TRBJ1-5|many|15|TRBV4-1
TGCGCCAGCAGCCTGACACAATATAGCAATCAGCCCCAGCATTTT
CASSLTQYSNQPQHF
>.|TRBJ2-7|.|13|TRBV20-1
TGCAGTGCTAGAGATCCAGGGCCATACGAGCAGTACTTC
CSARDPGPYEQYF
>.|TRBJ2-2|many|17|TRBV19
TGTGCCAGTAGGTCGGTGCGGCGTAGCCCGAACACCGGGGAGCTGTTTTTT
CASRSVRRSPNTGELFF
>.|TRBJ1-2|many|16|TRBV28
TGTGCCAGCAGTTCGGGACGGCCCTCCCTAATCTATGGCTACACCTTC
CASSSGRPSLIYGYTF
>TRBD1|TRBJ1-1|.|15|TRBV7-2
TGTGCCAGCAGCCCGAGGACAGGGTGGGCCACTGAAGCTTTCTTT
CASSPRTGWATEAFF
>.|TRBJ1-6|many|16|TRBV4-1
TGCGCCAGCAGGCAGGGAGGGAGTTTCTATAATTCACCCCTCCACTTT
CASRQGGSFYNSPLHF
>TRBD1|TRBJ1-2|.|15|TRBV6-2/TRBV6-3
TGTGCCAGCAGCCCCGCGGGACAGGGTTTCTATGGCTACACCTTC
CASSPAGQGFYGYTF
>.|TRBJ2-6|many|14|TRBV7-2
TGTGCCAGCGCCGGGGACTCTGGGGCCAACGTCCTGACTTTC
CASAGDSGANVLTF
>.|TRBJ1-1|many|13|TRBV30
TGTGCCTGGAGTGAGGGACGGCGGACTGAAGCTTTCTTT
CAWSEGRRTEAFF
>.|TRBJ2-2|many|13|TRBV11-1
TGTGCCAGCAGCTCTTTTGTTACCGGGGAGCTGTTTTTT
CASSSFVTGELFF
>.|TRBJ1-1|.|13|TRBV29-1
TGCAGCGTCGACACAGGGAGGAACACTGAAGCTTTCTTT
CSVDTGRNTEAFF
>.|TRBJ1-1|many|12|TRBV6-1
TGTGCCAGCAGAGAGGACAGCACTGAAGCTTTCTTT
CASREDSTEAFF
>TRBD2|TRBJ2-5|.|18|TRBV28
TGTGCCAGCAGTCCCCGGTTATTGCGGGAGCTCCTTAAGAAGACCCAGTACTTC
CASSPRLLRELLKKTQYF
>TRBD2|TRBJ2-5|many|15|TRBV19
TGTGCCAGTAGGAACCTCCGGGACTACACAGAGACCCAGTACTTC
CASRNLRDYTETQYF
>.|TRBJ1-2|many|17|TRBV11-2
TGTGCCAGCAGCCCCTCCGGGACAAACATGGGGAACTATGGCTACACCTTC
CASSPSGTNMGNYGYTF
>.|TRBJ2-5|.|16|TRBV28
TGTGCCAGCAGCCCGAGACTCGCAGACAGCGGGGAGACCCAGTACTTC
CASSPRLADSGETQYF
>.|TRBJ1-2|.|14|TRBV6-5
TGTGCCAGCAGTTCCCCGGGGGTTGCCTATGGCTACACCTTC
CASSSPGVAYGYTF
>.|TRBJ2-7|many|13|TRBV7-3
TGTGCCAGCAGCACATCCCAGGGCTACGAGCAGTACTTC
CASSTSQGYEQYF
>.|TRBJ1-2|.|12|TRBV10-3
TGTGCCATCAGTGAGGGACTAGAGGGCTACACCTTC
CAISEGLEGYTF
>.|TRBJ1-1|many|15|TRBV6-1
TGTGCCAGCAGGACGCAACAGGTCTCCCAGGGGGAAGCTTTCTTT
CASRTQQVSQGEAFF
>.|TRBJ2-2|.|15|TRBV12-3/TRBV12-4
TGTGCCAGCAGTTTATACGGCCGTCGGGGCGGGGAGCTGTTTTTT
CASSLYGRRGGELFF
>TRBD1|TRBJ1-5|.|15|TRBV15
TGTGCCACCAGCAGCGAACGGGACAGTTTAGAGCCCCAGCATTTT
CATSSERDSLEPQHF
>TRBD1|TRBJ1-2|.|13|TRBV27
TGTGCCACCAGACAGGGGGACTTCTATGGCTACACCTTC
CATRQGDFYGYTF
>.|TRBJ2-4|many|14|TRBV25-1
TGTGCCAGCAGTGAGTCTTCTAACAAAAACATTCAGTACTTC
CASSESSNKNIQYF
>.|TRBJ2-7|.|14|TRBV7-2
TGTGCCAGCAGCTTCCGGGACACTTCCTACGAGCGGTACTTC
CASSFRDTSYERYF
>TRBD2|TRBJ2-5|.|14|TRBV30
TGTGCCTGGGGTAGCGGGAGAAGTGGAGAGACCCAGTACTTC
CAWGSGRSGETQYF
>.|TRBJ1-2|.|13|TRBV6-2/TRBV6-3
TGTGCCAGCAGTGAGGACAACCTCTATGGCTACACCTTC
CASSEDNLYGYTF
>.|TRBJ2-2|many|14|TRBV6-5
TGTGCCAGCAGTTACACCGCGGACACCGGGGAGCTGTTTTTT
CASSYTADTGELFF
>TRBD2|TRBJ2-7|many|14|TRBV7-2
TGTGCCAGCAGCGCGTGGGGGGGGAGATACGAGCAGTACTTC
CASSAWGGRYEQYF
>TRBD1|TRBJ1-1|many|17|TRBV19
TGTGCCAGTAGTATTCTGGTGACAGGGGGCCCGAACACTGAAGCTTTCTTT
CASSILVTGGPNTEAFF
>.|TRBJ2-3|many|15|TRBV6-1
TGTGCCAGCAGCCCCTGGCAGGGCTCTACAGATACGCAGTATTTT
CASSPWQGSTDTQYF
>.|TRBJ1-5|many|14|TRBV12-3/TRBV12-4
TGTGCCAGCAGTTTACTCCTGGACGATCAGCCCCAGCATTTT
CASSLLLDDQPQHF
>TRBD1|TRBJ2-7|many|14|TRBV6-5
TGTGCCAGCAGCCTACAGGGGACGAGATACGAGCAGTACTTC
CASSLQGTRYEQYF
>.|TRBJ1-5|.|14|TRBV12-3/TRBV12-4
TGTGCCAGCAGTCAGACAGGACGCAATCAGCCCCAGCATTTT
CASSQTGRNQPQHF